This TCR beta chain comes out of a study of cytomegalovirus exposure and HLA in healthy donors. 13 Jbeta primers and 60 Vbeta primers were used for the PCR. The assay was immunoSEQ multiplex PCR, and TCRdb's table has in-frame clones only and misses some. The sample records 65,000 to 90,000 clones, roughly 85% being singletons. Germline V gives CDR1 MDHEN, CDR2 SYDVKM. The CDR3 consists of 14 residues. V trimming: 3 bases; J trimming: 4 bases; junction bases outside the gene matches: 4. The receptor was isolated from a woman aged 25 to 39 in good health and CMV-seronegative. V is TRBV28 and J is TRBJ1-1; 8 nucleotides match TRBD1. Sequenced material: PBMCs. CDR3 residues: CASSLQGATTEAFF. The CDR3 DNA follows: TGTGCCAGCAGTTTGCAGGGGGCGACCACTGAAGCTTTCTTT.